Included here is one T cell receptor (beta chain) sequence, with context. The antigen remains undetermined. Profiled with immunoSEQ multiplex PCR; TCRdb holds only in-frame clones, not every one. The table shows some 100,000 clones, with approximately 87% occurring only once. In germline, CDR1 is KGHDR, CDR2 SFDVKD. V lost 7 bases and J lost 0; bases outside the gene matches: 8. This CDR3 spans 17 amino acids. The data derive from a study of T cell responses to AZD1222 COVID-19 vaccine. General study points: The study found Spike-specific TCR breadth and depth rose after two AZD1222 doses. Repertoires were obtained solely post-peak T cell response. Donors skewed white British and female; clonal diversity was possibly underestimated.

The receptor's source is an adult in good health. The source material was peripheral blood, sampled on day 0 of AZD1222 vaccination. The V gene is TRBV24-1, the J gene TRBJ2-6; 7 bases agree with TRBD1. This CDR3 is CATSKGQSYSGANVLTF. CDR3 coding DNA: TGTGCCACCAGCAAGGGACAGTCCTACTCTGGGGCCAACGTCCTGACTTTC.